This TCR beta chain was identified during a study of glioma-infiltrating T cells. As regards this clonotype: Its antigen is undetermined.

In germline, CDR1 is DFQATT, CDR2 SNEGSKA (reference sequence). V was clipped by 6 bases and J by 10 bases, with 18 bases between them. The CDR3 consists of 12 residues. Study results and limitations: Above-expected tissue-blood divergence occurred in all gliomas, most in low-grade ones.

Amplification of TCR alpha and beta CDR3 regions from RNA used iRepertoire nested multiplex PCR. Tissue mRNA or PBMC total RNA, about 95-450 ng, went into one-step reverse transcription and amplification. One entry per CDR3 protein results from TCRdb running MiXCR on the multiplex PCR reads. The data show fewer than 500,000 distinct CDR3 sequences, roughly two fifths seen once. The gene calls are TRBV20-1 and TRBJ1-1; D gene ambiguous. The sequence derives from a human donor with low-grade glioma or glioblastoma, undergoing nonglioma brain surgery, or in good health (not recorded which). The sample consisted of glioma tissue, nonneoplastic brain tissue, or PBMCs (not recorded which). CDR3 sequence (DNA): TGCAGTGCCACGGCACCCTCCATCGGAGCTTTCTTT. It is translated as CSATAPSIGAFF.